These 26 T cell receptor beta chains were sequenced from one sample in a study of T cell changes during pregnancy in multiple sclerosis. The data were produced by immunoSEQ multiplex PCR, yet TCRdb's version contains in-frame clones alone and is incomplete. The sample includes about 59,000 clones, around 90% seen only once; the top ten take around 2.8%. This specimen was peripheral blood, taken in the third trimester of pregnancy. The origin of the receptors is a female donor in good health, enrolled as a control in a pregnancy study.

The sample holds a few counts of this clone. The chain is built from TRBV11-2 and TRBJ1-5; 7 bases fit TRBD1. V lost 5 bases to trimming and J lost 1 base; unmatched junction nucleotides: 5. CDR1 and CDR2 (germline): SGHAT, FQNNGV. The CDR3 consists of 15 residues. The CDR3, as DNA: TGTGCCAGCAGCCCGACAGGGTTCAGCAATCAGCCCCAGCATTTT. The encoded protein is CASSPTGFSNQPQHF. Based on the CDR3 plus reference TRBV11-2 and TRBJ1-5, the full variable domain is EAGVAQSPRYKIIEKRQSVAFWCNPISGHATLYWYQQILGQGPKLLIQFQNNGVVDDSQLPKDRFSAERLKGVDSTLKIQPAKLEDSAVYLCASSPTGFSNQPQHFGDGTRLSIL.

The chain uses TRBV27 and TRBJ1-5; D gene ambiguous. The germline V gene has CDR1 MNHEY and CDR2 SMNVEV (reference sequence). CDR3 length: 12 amino acids. V was trimmed by 5 bases and J by 3 bases, leaving 5 bases between them. CDR3 in amino acids: CASSPINQPQHF. CDR3 nucleotide sequence: TGTGCCAGCAGTCCCATCAATCAGCCCCAGCATTTT.

The V and J genes are TRBV5-1 and TRBJ1-2, with 9 nucleotides matching TRBD1. The CDR3 extends over 16 amino acids. Germline CDR1 reads SGHRS; CDR2 reads YFSETQ. Losses at the gene ends were 0 bases for V and 4 bases for J; bases not matched to a gene: 7. CDR3 in DNA: TGCGCCAGCAGCTTGGTACAGGGGGCTCAACCCTATGGCTACACCTTC. It encodes CASSLVQGAQPYGYTF.

The rearrangement uses TRBV2 and TRBJ2-3, with a possible D match to TRBD1 (6 bases). V lost 9 bases, J lost 2 bases, and 9 bases lay in between. Looked up from germline, CDR1 is SNHLY and CDR2 is FYNNEI. The CDR3 length is 12 residues. The CDR3 loop is CASTGITDTQYF. In DNA, the CDR3 is TGTGCCAGTACAGGGATCACAGATACGCAGTATTTT. The variable domain in full, completed from reference TRBV2 and TRBJ2-3, reads EPEVTQTPSHQVTQMGQEVILRCVPISNHLYFYWYRQILGQKVEFLVSFYNNEISEKSEIFDDQFSVERPDGSNFTLKIRSTKLEDSAMYFCASTGITDTQYFGPGTRLTVL.

The J gene is TRBJ2-1, the V gene TRBV11-2, with TRBD2 identical over 7 bases. The CDR3 contains 15 residues. Germline V gene lookup returns CDR1 SGHAT and CDR2 FQNNGV. V dropped 6 bases and J dropped 2; count of bases not matched to a gene: 7. The DNA of the CDR3 is TGTGCCAGCAGTTGGGGGGGGGAGCCCTACAATGAGCAGTTCTTC. Translation: CASSWGGEPYNEQFF. The variable domain in full, with the rest retrieved from reference TRBV11-2 and TRBJ2-1, is EAGVAQSPRYKIIEKRQSVAFWCNPISGHATLYWYQQILGQGPKLLIQFQNNGVVDDSQLPKDRFSAERLKGVDSTLKIQPAKLEDSAVYLCASSWGGEPYNEQFFGPGTRLTVL.

The chain recombines TRBV5-5 with TRBJ2-7; 10 positions match TRBD1. V lost 3 bases, J lost 1 base, and 10 bases stayed unmatched. Germline V lookup: CDR1 SGHKS, CDR2 YYEKEE (reference sequence). The CDR3 length is 17 residues. DNA for the CDR3: TGTGCCAGCAGCTCGGGGACCGGACAGGGGGTTTCCTACGAGCAGTACTTC. It translates to CASSSGTGQGVSYEQYF.

CDR3 sequence: CANGQGRNYGYTF. CDR3 bases: TGTGCCAACGGACAGGGACGTAACTATGGCTACACCTTC. The J gene is TRBJ1-2, the V gene TRBV2; TRBD1 matches 8 bases. There are 13 residues in the CDR3. CDR1 is SNHLY, CDR2 FYNNEI, per germline. V lost 10 bases and J lost 1; bases outside the gene matches: 5.

This chain uses TRBV5-6 with TRBJ2-3; 8 positions agree with TRBD2. The germline V gene encodes CDR1 SGHDT and CDR2 YYEEEE. This CDR3 is 15 amino acids long. The V segment lost 5 bases and the J segment 4 bases; nucleotides outside the gene matches: 9. CDR3 DNA sequence: TGTGCCAGCAGGGGGGAGGGGCGGGGGGCAGATACGCAGTATTTT. It is translated as CASRGEGRGADTQYF.

The chain uses TRBV10-3 and TRBJ1-1; D is perhaps TRBD1 (5 bases). The germline V gene has CDR1 ENHRY and CDR2 SYGVKD. The CDR3 runs to 14 residues. The V end lost 6 bases, the J end lost 5 bases, and 16 bases lay between the germline ends. The CDR3 region has the DNA TGTGCCATCAGCTCGACGGACCGGGGGACTGAAGCTTTCTTT. The encoded protein is CAISSTDRGTEAFF.

The V and J genes are TRBV25-1 and TRBJ1-1, with a possible D match to TRBD1 (5 bases). Germline assignment: CDR1 MGHDK and CDR2 SYGVNS. Trimming left V 3 bases short and J 0 bases short, with 17 bases between. This CDR3 comprises 17 residues. Here the CDR3 reads CASSEPPRPTVNTEAFF. CDR3 bases: TGTGCCAGCAGTGAGCCCCCAAGGCCGACAGTGAACACTGAAGCTTTCTTT. Drawing the rest from reference TRBV25-1 and TRBJ1-1, the complete variable domain is EADIYQTPRYLVIGTGKKITLECSQTMGHDKMYWYQQDPGMELHLIHYSYGVNSTEKGDLSSESTVSRIRTEHFPLTLESARPSHTSQYLCASSEPPRPTVNTEAFFGQGTRLTVV.

The chain carries TRBV29-1 and TRBJ1-1, with TRBD1 as a possible D gene (5 bases). Deletions cut 0 bases from V and 3 bases from J, with 8 bases between. This CDR3 spans 13 amino acids. The V gene's germline CDR1 is SQVTM and CDR2 ANQGSEA. CDR3 sequence (DNA): TGCAGCGTTGAAGAGGAAGGGGACACTGAAGCTTTCTTT. Translating gives CSVEEEGDTEAFF.

This clone appeared a single time. This chain joins TRBV27 and TRBJ1-6; 7 nucleotides match TRBD1. Germline-derived CDR1 and CDR2 are MNHEY and SMNVEV (reference sequence). The ends lost 5 bases at V and 5 bases at J; junction bases unmatched: 6. The CDR3 sequence is 15 residues long. Here the CDR3 reads CASSEFRGDNSPLHF. CDR3 sequence (DNA): TGTGCCAGCAGTGAGTTCAGGGGGGATAATTCACCCCTCCACTTT.

The V call is TRBV7-2, the J call TRBJ2-2; D unresolved. Germline V lookup: CDR1 SGHTA, CDR2 FQGNSA. Trimming pared 4 bases from V and 4 bases from J, leaving 16 bases between. The CDR3 consists of 16 residues. The CDR3 nucleotides read TGTGCCAGCAGCTCCGGCCAAGGCTCGGGCACCGGGGAGCTGTTTTTT. Its protein is CASSSGQGSGTGELFF.

In DNA, the CDR3 is TGCGCCAGCAGCTACTCGGGACTTATTAGCACAGATACGCAGTATTTT. It specifies CASSYSGLISTDTQYF. The gene calls are TRBV5-1 and TRBJ2-3; D is possibly TRBD2 (6 bases). The CDR3 covers 16 residues. The V gene lost 3 bases and the J gene lost 0 bases, with 14 bases spanning the gap. Germline V gene sequence: CDR1 SGHRS, CDR2 YFSETQ. The full variable domain, its missing parts supplied by reference TRBV5-1 and TRBJ2-3, is KAGVTQTPRYLIKTRGQQVTLSCSPISGHRSVSWYQQTPGQGLQFLFEYFSETQRNKGNFPGRFSGRQFSNSRSEMNVSTLELGDSALYLCASSYSGLISTDTQYFGPGTRLTVL.

The gene calls are TRBV5-1 and TRBJ2-1; 10 bases are shared with TRBD2. The germline gives CDR1 SGHRS, CDR2 YFSETQ. With 3 bases clipped from V and 3 bases from J, the junction kept 3 bases outside the gene matches. The CDR3 loop spans 15 amino acids. CDR3 nucleotide sequence: TGCGCCAGCAGCTCGGGACTAGCGTACTACAATGAGCAGTTCTTC. Translated, it gives CASSSGLAYYNEQFF.

This clone was counted a single time. The V call is TRBV5-6, the J call TRBJ2-1; D may be TRBD1 (5 bases). CDR3 length: 14 residues. Germline V CDR1 and CDR2: SGHDT, YYEEEE. V lost 5 bases and J lost 4, with 13 bases in between. DNA for the CDR3: TGTGCCAGCAGAATGGACACACAGTACAATGAGCAGTTCTTC. As protein: CASRMDTQYNEQFF.

The rearrangement joins TRBV7-9 to TRBJ1-3; no reliable D call. The V end lost 2 bases, the J end lost 3 bases, and 5 bases lay between the germline ends. This CDR3 spans 13 amino acids. The germline CDR1 and CDR2 sequences are SEHNR and FQNEAQ (reference sequence). CDR3 bases: TGTGCCAGCAGCTTATCGGTTGGAAACACCATATATTTT. Its protein product is CASSLSVGNTIYF.

The chain employs TRBV6-6 and TRBJ2-7; 7 bases line up with TRBD1. V was clipped by 7 bases and J by 7 bases; unmatched bases: 16. The germline gives CDR1 MNHNY, CDR2 SVGAGI (reference sequence). This CDR3 is 15 amino acids long. The CDR3 here is CASNKGGQAGGEQYF. CDR3 bases: TGTGCCAGCAACAAGGGTGGACAGGCTGGTGGAGAGCAGTACTTC.

This chain uses TRBV7-9 with TRBJ2-7; 10 bases match TRBD2. This CDR3 spans 14 amino acids. V lost 4 bases and J lost 6; bases outside the gene matches: 6. Germline values: CDR1 SEHNR, CDR2 FQNEAQ (reference sequence). The DNA of the CDR3 is TGTGCCAGCAGCTCCCCGGGACTAGCGTCCGAGCAGTACTTC. Its protein is CASSSPGLASEQYF.

This clone has just a few counts. V usage is TRBV4-2 and J usage is TRBJ2-2, with 11 positions matching TRBD2. CDR1 and CDR2 (germline): LGHNA, YNFKEQ. The CDR3 has 17 amino acids. Unmatched junction bases numbered 5, after V lost 0 bases and J lost 5 bases. The CDR3: CASSQELAGGKTGELFF. The CDR3 DNA follows: TGTGCCAGCAGCCAAGAATTAGCGGGGGGGAAAACCGGGGAGCTGTTTTTT.

This clone was found once. The chain employs TRBV2 and TRBJ2-1; tentative D call: TRBD1 (5 bases). Per the germline V gene, CDR1 is SNHLY and CDR2 is FYNNEI. The CDR3 contains 12 residues. V was trimmed by 8 bases and J by 7 bases, leaving 12 bases between them. DNA for the CDR3: TGTGCCAGCGTGCAGGCAGGGAATGAGCAGTTCTTC. It specifies CASVQAGNEQFF.

This clone came up once. This rearrangement joins TRBV28 to TRBJ1-2, with D possibly TRBD1 on 6 matching bases. V lost 6 bases and J lost 4, with 15 bases in between. The germline CDR1 and CDR2 sequences are MDHEN and SYDVKM. The CDR3 length is 14 residues. The CDR3 sequence is CASRDVQGAYGYTF. The CDR3 region has the DNA TGTGCCAGCAGAGACGTACAGGGTGCCTATGGCTACACCTTC.

The CDR3 bases are TGTGCCAGCAGCCTTCAACCGGGACAGGGCGAAAAACTGTTTTTT. Its translation: CASSLQPGQGEKLFF. J is TRBJ1-4 and V is TRBV11-2, with TRBD1 matching 9 bases. The CDR3 spans 15 residues. Trimming cost V 5 bases and J 8 bases; bases outside gene matches: 9. Germline lookup yields CDR1 SGHAT and CDR2 FQNNGV.

This chain joins TRBV9 and TRBJ1-1, with a weak D call TRBD1 (5 bases). Trimming took off 2 bases at V and 0 bases at J, with 14 bases between the two ends. This CDR3 contains 16 residues. Looked up from germline, CDR1 is SGDLS and CDR2 is YYNGEE. In nucleotides, the CDR3 is TGTGCCAGCAGCGTGGACGGACATCTGATGAACACTGAAGCTTTCTTT. This sequence encodes CASSVDGHLMNTEAFF. The full variable domain, completed using reference TRBV9 and TRBJ1-1, is DSGVTQTPKHLITATGQRVTLRCSPRSGDLSVYWYQQSLDQGLQFLIQYYNGEERAKGNILERFSAQQFPDLHSELNLSSLELGDSALYFCASSVDGHLMNTEAFFGQGTRLTVV.

The chain has TRBV5-4 and TRBJ2-5; TRBD2 is a possible D gene (5 bases). Germline V gives CDR1 SGHNT, CDR2 YYREEE (reference sequence). V shed 0 bases and J shed 4 bases, with 10 bases lying between them. The length of the CDR3 is 14 residues. The CDR3 reads CASSLAGVGETQYF. The DNA of the CDR3 is TGTGCCAGCAGCTTGGCCGGGGTAGGAGAGACCCAGTACTTC.

The chain combines TRBV27 with TRBJ2-1; TRBD2 matches 11 bases. The ends lost 5 bases at V and 8 bases at J; junction bases unmatched: 8. The germline CDR1 and CDR2 sequences are MNHEY and SMNVEV (reference sequence). The CDR3 length is 15 residues. Here the CDR3 DNA reads TGTGCCAGCAGTCCCTCTAGCGGGAGGTTCCATGAGCAGTTCTTC. Protein: CASSPSSGRFHEQFF.